This TCR beta chain was sequenced in a study of vaccination effects on CD4 cells after COVID-19. Sequenced by immunoSEQ multiplex PCR; TCRdb stores in-frame clones only, minus some. Of 20,000 to 25,000 clones detected, 81% appear once; the ten largest clones hold about 5.7%. In the case of this clone: Its specificity is unknown.

Expansion of antigen-specific CD4+ T cells with viral peptide pools was carried out by the ViraFEST assay before sequencing. Having been cultured for around ten days, the cells underwent CD4+ T cell isolation. The participants, recipients of two vaccine doses, got either BNT162b2 or mRNA-1273. About 2 million PBMC were seeded per well and grown in the presence of roughly 10 IU/ml IL-2 and around 10 ug/ml peptides. IL-2 medium supplanted half the medium on days 3 and 7. The study's findings and limits: Marked clonal contraction of both clone types appeared late after vaccination.

This CDR3 region has 14 residues. Germline assignment: CDR1 MNHEY and CDR2 SVGAGI. V was trimmed by 2 bases and J by 2 bases, leaving 7 bases between them. The clonotype comes from a human donor who received a COVID-19 vaccine. Some clones in this sample may be carry-over from other donors' samples. The specimen comprised CD4+ T cells from PBMCs cultured with SARS-CoV-2 spike peptides, sampled after COVID-19 vaccination. The chain couples TRBV6-5 to TRBJ1-3, with D perhaps matching TRBD1 (6 bases). CDR3 nucleotide sequence: TGTGCCAGCAGTTACCACAGGGCTGGAAACACCATATATTTT. Amino acids: CASSYHRAGNTIYF.